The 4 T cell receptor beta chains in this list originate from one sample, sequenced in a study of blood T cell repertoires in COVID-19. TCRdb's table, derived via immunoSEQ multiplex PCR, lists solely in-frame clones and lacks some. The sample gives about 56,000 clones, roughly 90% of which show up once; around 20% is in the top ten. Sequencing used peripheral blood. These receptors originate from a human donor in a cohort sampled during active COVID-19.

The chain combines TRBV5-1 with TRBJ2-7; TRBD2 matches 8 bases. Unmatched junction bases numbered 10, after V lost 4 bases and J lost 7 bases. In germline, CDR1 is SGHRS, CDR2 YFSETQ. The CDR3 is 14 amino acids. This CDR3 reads CASSIGGELGEQYF. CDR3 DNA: TGCGCCAGCAGCATCGGGGGGGAGCTTGGGGAGCAGTACTTC.

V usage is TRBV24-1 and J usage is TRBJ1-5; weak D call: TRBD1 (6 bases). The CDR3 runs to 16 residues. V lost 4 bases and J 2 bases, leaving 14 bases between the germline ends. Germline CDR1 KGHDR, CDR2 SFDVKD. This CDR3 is CATSELSQGGNQPQHF. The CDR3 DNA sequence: TGTGCCACCAGTGAGTTGTCACAGGGAGGCAATCAGCCCCAGCATTTT.

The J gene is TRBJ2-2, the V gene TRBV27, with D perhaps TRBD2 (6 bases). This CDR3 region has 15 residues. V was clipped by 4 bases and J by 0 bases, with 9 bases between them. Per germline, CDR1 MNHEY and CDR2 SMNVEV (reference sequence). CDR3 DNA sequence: TGTGCCAGCAGTTGGAGGGCCCCGAACACCGGGGAGCTGTTTTTT. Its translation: CASSWRAPNTGELFF.

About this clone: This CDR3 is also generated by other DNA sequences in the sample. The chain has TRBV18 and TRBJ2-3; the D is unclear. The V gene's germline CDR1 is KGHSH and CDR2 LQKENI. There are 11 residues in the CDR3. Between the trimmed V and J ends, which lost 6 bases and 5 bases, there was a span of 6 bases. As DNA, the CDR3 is TGTGCCAGCTCTCCCCAAGATACGCAGTATTTT. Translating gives CASSPQDTQYF.